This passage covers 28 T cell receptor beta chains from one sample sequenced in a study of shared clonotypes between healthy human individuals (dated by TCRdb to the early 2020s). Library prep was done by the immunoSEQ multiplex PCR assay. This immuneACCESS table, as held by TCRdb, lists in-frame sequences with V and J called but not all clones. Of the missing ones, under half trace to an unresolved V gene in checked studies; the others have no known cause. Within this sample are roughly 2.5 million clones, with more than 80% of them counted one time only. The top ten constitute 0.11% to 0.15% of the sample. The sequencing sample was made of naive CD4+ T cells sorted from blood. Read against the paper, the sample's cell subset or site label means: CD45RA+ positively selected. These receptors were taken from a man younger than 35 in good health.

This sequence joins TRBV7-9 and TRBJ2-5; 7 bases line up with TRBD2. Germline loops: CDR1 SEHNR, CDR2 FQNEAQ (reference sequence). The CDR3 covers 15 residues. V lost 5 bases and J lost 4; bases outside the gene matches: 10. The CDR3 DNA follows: TGTGCCAGCAGCCTACCAATTACTAGCGTAGAGACCCAGTACTTC. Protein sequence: CASSLPITSVETQYF.

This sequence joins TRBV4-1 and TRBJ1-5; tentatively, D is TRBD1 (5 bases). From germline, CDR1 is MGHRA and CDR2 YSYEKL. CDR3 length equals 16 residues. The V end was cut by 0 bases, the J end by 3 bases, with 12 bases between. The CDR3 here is CASSQDGAGINQPQHF. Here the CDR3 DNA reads TGCGCCAGCAGCCAAGATGGGGCAGGAATCAATCAGCCCCAGCATTTT.

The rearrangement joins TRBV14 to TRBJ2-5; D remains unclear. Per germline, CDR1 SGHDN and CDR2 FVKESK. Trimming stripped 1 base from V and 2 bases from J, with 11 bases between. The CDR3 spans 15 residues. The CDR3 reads CASSQGERLQETQYF. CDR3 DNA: TGTGCCAGCAGCCAAGGGGAACGGCTACAAGAGACCCAGTACTTC.

The CDR3: CASSFGTAEAFF. Written as DNA, the CDR3 is TGTGCCAGCAGCTTTGGGACAGCGGAAGCTTTCTTT. The V and J genes are TRBV7-3 and TRBJ1-1; TRBD1 matches at 7 bases. The germline V gene encodes CDR1 SGHTA and CDR2 FQGTGA. Trimming removed 3 bases from V and 8 bases from J; junction bases left unmatched: 3. CDR3 length: 12 amino acids.

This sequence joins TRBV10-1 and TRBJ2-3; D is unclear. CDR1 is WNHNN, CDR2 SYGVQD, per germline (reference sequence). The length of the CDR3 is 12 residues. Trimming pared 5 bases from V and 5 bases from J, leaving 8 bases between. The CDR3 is CASSITLDTQYF. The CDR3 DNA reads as TGCGCCAGCAGTATTACTCTAGATACGCAGTATTTT.

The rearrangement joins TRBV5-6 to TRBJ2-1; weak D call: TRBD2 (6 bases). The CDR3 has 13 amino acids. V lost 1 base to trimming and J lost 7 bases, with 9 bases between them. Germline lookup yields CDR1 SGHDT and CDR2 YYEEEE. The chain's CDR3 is CASSLPAGNEQFF. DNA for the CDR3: TGTGCCAGCAGCTTGCCAGCGGGTAATGAGCAGTTCTTC.

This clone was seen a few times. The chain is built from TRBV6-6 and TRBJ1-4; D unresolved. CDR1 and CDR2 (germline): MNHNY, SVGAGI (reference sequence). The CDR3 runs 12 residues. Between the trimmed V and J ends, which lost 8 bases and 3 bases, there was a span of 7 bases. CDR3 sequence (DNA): TGTGCCAGCTGTAACCCTAATGAAAAACTGTTTTTT. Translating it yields CASCNPNEKLFF.

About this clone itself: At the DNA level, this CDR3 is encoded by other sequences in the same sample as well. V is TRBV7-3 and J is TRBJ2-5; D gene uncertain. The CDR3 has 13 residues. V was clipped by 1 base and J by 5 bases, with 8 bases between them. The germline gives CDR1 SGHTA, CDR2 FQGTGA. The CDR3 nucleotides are TGTGCCAGCAGCTTAAGACCCCGGGAGACCCAGTACTTC. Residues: CASSLRPRETQYF.

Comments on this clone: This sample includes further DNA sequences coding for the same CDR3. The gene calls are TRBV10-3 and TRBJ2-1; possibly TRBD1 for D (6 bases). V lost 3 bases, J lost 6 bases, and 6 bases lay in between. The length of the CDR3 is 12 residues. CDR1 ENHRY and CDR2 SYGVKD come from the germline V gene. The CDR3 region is CAISEGGNEQFF. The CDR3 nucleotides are TGTGCCATCAGTGAAGGGGGCAATGAGCAGTTCTTC.

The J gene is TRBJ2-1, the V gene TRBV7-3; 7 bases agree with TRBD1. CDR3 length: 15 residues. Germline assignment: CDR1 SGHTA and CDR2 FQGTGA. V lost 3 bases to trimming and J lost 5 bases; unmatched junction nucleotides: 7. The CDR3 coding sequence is TGTGCCAGCAGCTTGAGGGGGCCCCCTAACAATGAGCAGTTCTTC. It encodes CASSLRGPPNNEQFF.

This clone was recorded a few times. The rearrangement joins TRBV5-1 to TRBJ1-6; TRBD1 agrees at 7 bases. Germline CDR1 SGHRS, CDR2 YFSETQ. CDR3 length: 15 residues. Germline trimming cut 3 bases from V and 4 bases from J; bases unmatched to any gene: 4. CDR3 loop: CASSSGQEYNSPLHF. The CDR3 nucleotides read TGCGCCAGCAGCTCAGGACAGGAGTATAATTCACCCCTCCACTTT.

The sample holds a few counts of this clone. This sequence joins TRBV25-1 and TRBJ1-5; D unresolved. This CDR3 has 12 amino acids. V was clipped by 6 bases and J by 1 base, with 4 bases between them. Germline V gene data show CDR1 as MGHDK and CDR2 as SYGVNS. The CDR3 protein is CASSQSNQPQHF. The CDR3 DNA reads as TGTGCCAGCAGCCAGAGCAATCAGCCCCAGCATTTT.

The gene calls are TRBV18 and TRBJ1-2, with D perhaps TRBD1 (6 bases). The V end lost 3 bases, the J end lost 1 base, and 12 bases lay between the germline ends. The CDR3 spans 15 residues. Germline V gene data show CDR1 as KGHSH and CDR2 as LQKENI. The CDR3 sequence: CASSPGQPYNYGYTF. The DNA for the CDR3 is TGTGCCAGCTCACCCGGACAGCCTTATAACTATGGCTACACCTTC.

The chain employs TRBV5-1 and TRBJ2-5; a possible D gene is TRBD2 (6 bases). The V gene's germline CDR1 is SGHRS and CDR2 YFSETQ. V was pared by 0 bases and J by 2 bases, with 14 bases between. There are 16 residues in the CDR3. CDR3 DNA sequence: TGCGCCAGCAGCTTGGCCTCGGGACGGGAGCAAGAGACCCAGTACTTC. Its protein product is CASSLASGREQETQYF.

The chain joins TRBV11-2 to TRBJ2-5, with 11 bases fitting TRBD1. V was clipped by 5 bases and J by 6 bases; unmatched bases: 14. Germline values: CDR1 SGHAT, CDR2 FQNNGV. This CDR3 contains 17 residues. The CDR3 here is CASSKGWDRGFAKTQYF. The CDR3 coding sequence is TGTGCCAGCAGCAAGGGTTGGGACAGGGGGTTTGCAAAGACCCAGTACTTC.

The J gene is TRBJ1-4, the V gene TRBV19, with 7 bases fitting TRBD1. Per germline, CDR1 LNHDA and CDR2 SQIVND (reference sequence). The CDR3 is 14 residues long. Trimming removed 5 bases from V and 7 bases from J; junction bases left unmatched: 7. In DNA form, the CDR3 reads TGTGCCAGTAGTCGACAGGGTAGCCCTGAAAAACTGTTTTTT. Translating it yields CASSRQGSPEKLFF.

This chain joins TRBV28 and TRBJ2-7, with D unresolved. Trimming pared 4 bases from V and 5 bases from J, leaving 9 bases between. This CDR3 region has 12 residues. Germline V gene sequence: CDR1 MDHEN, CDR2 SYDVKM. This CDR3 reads CASSSTRNEQYF. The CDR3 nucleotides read TGTGCCAGCAGTTCAACCCGAAACGAGCAGTACTTC.

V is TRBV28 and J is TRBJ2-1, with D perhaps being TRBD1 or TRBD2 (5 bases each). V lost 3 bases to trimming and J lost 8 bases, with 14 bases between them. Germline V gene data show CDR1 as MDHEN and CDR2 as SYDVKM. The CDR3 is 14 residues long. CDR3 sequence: CASSFVGVIDEQFF. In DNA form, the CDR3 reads TGTGCCAGCAGTTTCGTGGGGGTTATTGATGAGCAGTTCTTC.

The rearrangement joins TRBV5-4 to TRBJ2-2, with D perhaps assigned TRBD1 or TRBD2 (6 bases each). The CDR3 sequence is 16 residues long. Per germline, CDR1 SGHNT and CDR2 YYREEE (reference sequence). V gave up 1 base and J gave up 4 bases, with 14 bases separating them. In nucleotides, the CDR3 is TGTGCCAGCAGCTTGCGAGGGGGGAGCGGCACCGGGGAGCTGTTTTTT. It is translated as CASSLRGGSGTGELFF.

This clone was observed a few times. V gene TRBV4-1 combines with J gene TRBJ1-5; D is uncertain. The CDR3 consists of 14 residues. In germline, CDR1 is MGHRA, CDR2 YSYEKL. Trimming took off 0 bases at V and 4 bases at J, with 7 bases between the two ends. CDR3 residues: CASSQEGRNQPQHF. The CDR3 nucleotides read TGCGCCAGCAGCCAAGAGGGCCGGAATCAGCCCCAGCATTTT.

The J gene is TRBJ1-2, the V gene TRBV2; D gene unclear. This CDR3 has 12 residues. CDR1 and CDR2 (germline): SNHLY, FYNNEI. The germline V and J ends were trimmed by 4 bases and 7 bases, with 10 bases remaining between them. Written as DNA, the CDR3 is TGTGCCAGCAGTGTTCGGGTTCCTGGCTACACCTTC. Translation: CASSVRVPGYTF.

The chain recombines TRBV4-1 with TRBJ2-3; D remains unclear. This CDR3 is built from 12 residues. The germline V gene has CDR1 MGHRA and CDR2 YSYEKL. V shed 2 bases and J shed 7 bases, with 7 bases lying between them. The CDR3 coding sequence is TGCGCCAGCAGCCAAAGTACCAATACGCAGTATTTT. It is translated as CASSQSTNTQYF.

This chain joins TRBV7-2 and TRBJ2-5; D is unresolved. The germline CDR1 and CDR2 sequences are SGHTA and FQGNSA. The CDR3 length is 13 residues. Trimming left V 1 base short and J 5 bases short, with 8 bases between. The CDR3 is CASSLVVDETQYF. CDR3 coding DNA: TGTGCCAGCAGCTTAGTGGTCGACGAGACCCAGTACTTC.

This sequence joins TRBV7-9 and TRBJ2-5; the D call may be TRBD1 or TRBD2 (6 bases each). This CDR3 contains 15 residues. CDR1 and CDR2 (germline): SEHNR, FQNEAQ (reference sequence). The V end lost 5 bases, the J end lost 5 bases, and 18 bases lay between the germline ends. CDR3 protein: CASSNGRGGLETQYF. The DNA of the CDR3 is TGTGCCAGCAGCAACGGGAGAGGGGGGTTGGAGACCCAGTACTTC.

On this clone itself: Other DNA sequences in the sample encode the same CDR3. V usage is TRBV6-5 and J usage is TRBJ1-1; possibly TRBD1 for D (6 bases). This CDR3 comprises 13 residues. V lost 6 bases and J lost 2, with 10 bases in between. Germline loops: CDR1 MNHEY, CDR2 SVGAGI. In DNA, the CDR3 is TGTGCCAGCAGCCCCAGGGGTAACACTGAAGCTTTCTTT. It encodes CASSPRGNTEAFF.

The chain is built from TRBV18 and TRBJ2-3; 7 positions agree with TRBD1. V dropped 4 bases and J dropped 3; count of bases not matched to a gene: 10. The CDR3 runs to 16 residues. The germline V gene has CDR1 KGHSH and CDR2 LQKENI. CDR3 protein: CASSLGQETITDTQYF. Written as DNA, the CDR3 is TGTGCCAGCTCACTAGGACAGGAGACGATTACAGATACGCAGTATTTT. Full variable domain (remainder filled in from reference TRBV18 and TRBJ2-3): NAGVMQNPRHLVRRRGQEARLRCSPMKGHSHVYWYRQLPEEGLKFMVYLQKENIIDESGMPKERFSAEFPKEGPSILRIQQVVRGDSAAYFCASSLGQETITDTQYFGPGTRLTVL.

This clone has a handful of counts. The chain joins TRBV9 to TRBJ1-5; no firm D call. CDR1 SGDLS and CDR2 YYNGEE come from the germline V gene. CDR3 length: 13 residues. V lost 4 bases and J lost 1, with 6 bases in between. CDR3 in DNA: TGTGCCAGCAGCAAGGACAGCAATCAGCCCCAGCATTTT. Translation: CASSKDSNQPQHF.

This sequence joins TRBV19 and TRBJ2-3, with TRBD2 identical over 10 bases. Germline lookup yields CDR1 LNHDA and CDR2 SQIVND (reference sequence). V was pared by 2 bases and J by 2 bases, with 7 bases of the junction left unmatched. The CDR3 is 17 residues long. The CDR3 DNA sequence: TGTGCCAGTAGTATACAAGGAGGGACTAGCGACACAGATACGCAGTATTTT. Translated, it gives CASSIQGGTSDTDTQYF.